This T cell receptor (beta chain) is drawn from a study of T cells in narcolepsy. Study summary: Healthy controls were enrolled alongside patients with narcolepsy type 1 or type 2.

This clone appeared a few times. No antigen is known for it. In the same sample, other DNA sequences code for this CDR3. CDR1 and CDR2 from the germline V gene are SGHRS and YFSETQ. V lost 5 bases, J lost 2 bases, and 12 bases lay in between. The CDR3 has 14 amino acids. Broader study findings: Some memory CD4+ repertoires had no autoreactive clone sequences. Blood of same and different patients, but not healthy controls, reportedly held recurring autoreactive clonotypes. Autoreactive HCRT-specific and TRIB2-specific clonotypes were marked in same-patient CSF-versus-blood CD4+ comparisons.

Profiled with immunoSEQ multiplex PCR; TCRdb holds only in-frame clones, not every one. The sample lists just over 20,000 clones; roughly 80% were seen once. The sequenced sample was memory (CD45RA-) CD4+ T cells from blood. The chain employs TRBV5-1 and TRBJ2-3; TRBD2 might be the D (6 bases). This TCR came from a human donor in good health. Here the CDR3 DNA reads TGCGCCAGCAGGAGAGGAGGGTCCACAGATACGCAGTATTTT. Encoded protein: CASRRGGSTDTQYF.